This TCR beta chain was recovered during a study of blood T cell repertoires in COVID-19. Whole-study context: The samples span acute and convalescent COVID-19 from the United States, Italy and Spain.

The CDR3 is 11 residues long. Germline CDR1 is WSHSY and CDR2 is SAAADI. Trimming removed 4 bases from V and 6 bases from J, with 7 bases in between. The assay was immunoSEQ multiplex PCR, and TCRdb's table has in-frame clones only and misses some. The sample lists around 100,000 clones; 75% to 90% were seen once. This receptor was taken from a woman in her 70s with active or convalescent COVID-19. The specimen was peripheral blood. V and J are TRBV10-2 and TRBJ2-7; D ambiguous. The CDR3 nucleotides read TGCGCCAGCAGTGCGCTACTCGAGCAGTACTTC. This sequence encodes CASSALLEQYF.